Listed here are 29 T cell receptor beta chains from one sample, sequenced in a study of control samples from healthy donors and cancer patients. Sequencing was performed with immunoSEQ multiplex PCR; in TCRdb, only in-frame clones are kept and a portion is missing. The profile shows roughly 170,000 clones, about 86% of them singletons. The sequenced sample consisted of blood. The origin of the receptors is a woman aged 25 to 39 in good health.

The J gene is TRBJ1-3, the V gene TRBV27; D remains unclear. Trimming pared 2 bases from V and 2 bases from J, leaving 4 bases between. Germline V gene sequence: CDR1 MNHEY, CDR2 SMNVEV (reference sequence). The CDR3 consists of 13 residues. CDR3 nucleotide sequence: TGTGCCAGCAGTTTAACACCTGGAAACACCATATATTTT. As protein: CASSLTPGNTIYF.

The chain combines TRBV15 with TRBJ2-2; TRBD2 agrees at 13 bases. J was trimmed by 0 bases and V by 1 base; bases with no gene match: 2. The germline V gene encodes CDR1 LNHNV and CDR2 YYDKDF (reference sequence). There are 18 residues in the CDR3. The CDR3 bases are TGTGCCACCAGCAGAGGACTAGCGGGGGGCGCGAACACCGGGGAGCTGTTTTTT. Translated, it gives CATSRGLAGGANTGELFF.

The chain is built from TRBV7-8 and TRBJ2-3; D not certain. This CDR3 comprises 13 residues. Germline CDR1 reads SGHVS; CDR2 reads FQNEAQ. The V end was cut by 1 base, the J end by 6 bases, with 8 bases between. The CDR3: CASSLGLTDTQYF. The CDR3 DNA follows: TGTGCCAGCAGCTTAGGGCTTACGGATACGCAGTATTTT.

The J gene is TRBJ2-3, the V gene TRBV5-6; D remains unclear. V was shortened by 4 bases and J by 2 bases, with 8 bases between the two germline ends. The CDR3 consists of 13 residues. The germline gives CDR1 SGHDT, CDR2 YYEEEE. CDR3 sequence reads: CASSPAATDTQYF. As DNA, the CDR3 is TGTGCCAGCAGCCCCGCGGCCACAGATACGCAGTATTTT.

The J gene is TRBJ1-2, the V gene TRBV27, with D possibly matching TRBD1 (6 bases). CDR3 length: 14 amino acids. Germline lookup yields CDR1 MNHEY and CDR2 SMNVEV (reference sequence). V lost 4 bases to trimming and J lost 8 bases, with 17 bases between them. The CDR3 sequence is CASSSGLGAQGYTF. For the CDR3, the DNA is TGTGCCAGCAGTTCCGGACTGGGGGCGCAAGGCTACACCTTC.

This chain joins TRBV1 and TRBJ2-1; the table gives TRBD1 as D, unverified against the DNA. TRBV1 is recorded as a pseudogene. The CDR3 totals 14 residues. The CDR3 DNA follows: TGCACCAGCAGGAAACAGGGCACCTACAATGAGCAGTTCTTC. Its protein product is CTSRKQGTYNEQFF.

This chain connects TRBV10-3 to TRBJ2-7; 7 bases map to TRBD1. V lost 6 bases and J lost 3; bases outside the gene matches: 5. CDR1 ENHRY and CDR2 SYGVKD come from the germline V gene. The CDR3 is 13 amino acids. DNA of the CDR3: TGTGCCATCAGGGCCGGGACAGACTACGAGCAGTACTTC. Amino acids: CAIRAGTDYEQYF.

This clone was seen a few times. The chain uses TRBV6-5 and TRBJ2-5; 12 positions agree with TRBD2. V shed 7 bases and J 2 bases; nucleotides not matched to a gene: 5. Per germline, CDR1 MNHEY and CDR2 SVGAGI. The CDR3 has 15 residues. CDR3 nucleotides: TGTGCCAGCAAACCGGGACTAGCGGGTCAAGAGACCCAGTACTTC. Protein: CASKPGLAGQETQYF.

The V gene is TRBV28, the J gene TRBJ2-3; tentatively, D is TRBD1 or TRBD2 (6 bases each). The CDR3 is 13 residues long. Germline CDR1 reads MDHEN; CDR2 reads SYDVKM. The V end lost 6 bases, the J end lost 5 bases, and 12 bases lay between the germline ends. CDR3 region: CASSPEGGDTQYF. The CDR3 region has the DNA TGTGCCAGCAGCCCAGAGGGGGGAGATACGCAGTATTTT. The variable domain in full, with the rest retrieved from reference TRBV28 and TRBJ2-3, is DVKVTQSSRYLVKRTGEKVFLECVQDMDHENMFWYRQDPGLGLRLIYFSYDVKMKEKGDIPEGYSVSREKKERFSLILESASTNQTSMYLCASSPEGGDTQYFGPGTRLTVL.

This clone was counted once. Other DNA sequences within the sample encode an identical CDR3. CDR3 sequence reads: CASSVGGSANEKLFF. CDR3 nucleotide sequence: TGTGCCAGCAGCGTAGGGGGCAGCGCAAATGAAAAACTGTTTTTT. The V and J genes are TRBV9 and TRBJ1-4; D is perhaps TRBD1 (5 bases). This CDR3 is built from 15 residues. Germline V gene data show CDR1 as SGDLS and CDR2 as YYNGEE. Trimming pared 0 bases from V and 5 bases from J, leaving 11 bases between.

J is TRBJ1-4 and V is TRBV30, with D unclear. The CDR3 consists of 12 residues. Germline loops: CDR1 GTSNPN, CDR2 SVGIG (reference sequence). Deletions cut 3 bases from V and 5 bases from J, with 7 bases between. CDR3 DNA: TGTGCCTGGAGAAGCCAGAATGAAAAACTGTTTTTT. It encodes CAWRSQNEKLFF.

This chain joins TRBV7-8 and TRBJ1-6; D is unresolved. With 5 bases removed from V and 8 bases from J, the gap between germline ends came to 13 bases. This CDR3 is built from 14 residues. CDR1 and CDR2 from the germline V gene are SGHVS and FQNEAQ. The CDR3: CASSPASYYSPLHF. The DNA of the CDR3 is TGTGCCAGCAGCCCCGCGAGTTATTATTCACCCCTCCACTTT.

The V gene is TRBV5-1, the J gene TRBJ2-1, with 8 bases fitting TRBD2. Germline-derived CDR1 and CDR2 are SGHRS and YFSETQ. CDR3 length equals 15 residues. V gave up 2 bases and J gave up 7 bases; unmatched junction bases: 8. The CDR3, as DNA: TGCGCCAGCAGCTTTCTACGGGGGGGCCAGAATGAGCAGTTCTTC. It translates to CASSFLRGGQNEQFF.

V is TRBV11-3 and J is TRBJ2-1, with D unclear. CDR1 is SGHNT and CDR2 is YENEEA in the germline V gene. CDR3 length: 11 residues. With 1 base removed from V and 9 bases from J, the gap between germline ends came to 4 bases. CDR3 loop: CASSLGPEQFF. The DNA for the CDR3 is TGTGCCAGCAGCTTAGGTCCTGAGCAGTTCTTC. Based on the CDR3 plus reference TRBV11-3 and TRBJ2-1, the full variable domain is EAGVVQSPRYKIIEKKQPVAFWCNPISGHNTLYWYLQNLGQGPELLIRYENEEAVDDSQLPKDRFSAERLKGVDSTLKIQPAELGDSAVYLCASSLGPEQFFGPGTRLTVL.

The chain couples TRBV9 to TRBJ2-1; the match to TRBD2 covers 7 bases. Per the germline V gene, CDR1 is SGDLS and CDR2 is YYNGEE. This CDR3 is 15 amino acids long. Trimming took 4 bases from V and 7 from J; bases not matched to a gene: 11. CDR3 region: CASSPGGRPSNEQFF. The CDR3 nucleotides read TGTGCCAGCAGCCCCGGGGGGAGGCCCTCTAATGAGCAGTTCTTC.

The chain links TRBV7-6 to TRBJ2-7; 14 nucleotides line up with TRBD2. Losses at the gene ends were 5 bases for V and 4 bases for J; bases not matched to a gene: 4. CDR1 is SGHVS and CDR2 is FNYEAQ in the germline V gene. The CDR3 consists of 15 residues. In nucleotides, the CDR3 is TGTGCCAGCAGCGCGGGACTAGCGGGAGAGTACGAGCAGTACTTC. It translates to CASSAGLAGEYEQYF.

The chain employs TRBV7-9 and TRBJ2-1, with TRBD1 matching over 9 bases. Trimming at V came to 5 bases and at J to 4 bases, leaving 15 bases not matched to a gene. This CDR3 region has 18 residues. Germline V CDR1 and CDR2: SEHNR, FQNEAQ (reference sequence). As DNA, the CDR3 is TGTGCCAGCAGCCCAACGGCGGACAGGGGTCCACTATACAATGAGCAGTTCTTC. Its protein product is CASSPTADRGPLYNEQFF.

V gene TRBV6-5 combines with J gene TRBJ2-1, with D unresolved. The CDR3 loop spans 16 amino acids. CDR1 is MNHEY, CDR2 SVGAGI, per germline. V was shortened by 4 bases and J by 0 bases, with 13 bases between the two germline ends. CDR3 region: CASSLGGSPSYNEQFF. The CDR3 DNA reads as TGTGCCAGCAGTTTAGGCGGAAGCCCCTCCTACAATGAGCAGTTCTTC.

The chain combines TRBV28 with TRBJ2-5; TRBD1 is a possible D gene (6 bases). In germline, CDR1 is MDHEN, CDR2 SYDVKM. This CDR3 is 13 amino acids long. V shed 4 bases and J shed 3 bases, with 9 bases lying between them. CDR3 in DNA: TGTGCCAGCAGTTCGTACAGGGAAGAGACCCAGTACTTC. This gives the protein CASSSYREETQYF.

The chain employs TRBV5-5 and TRBJ2-7; perhaps TRBD1 as D (6 bases). V was cut by 0 bases and J by 0 bases, with 13 bases left in between. CDR3 size: 16 residues. Germline CDR1 SGHKS, CDR2 YYEKEE (reference sequence). This CDR3 is CASSLVGAFSSYEQYF. In nucleotides, the CDR3 is TGTGCCAGCAGCTTGGTGGGGGCCTTTAGCTCCTACGAGCAGTACTTC.

The CDR3 is CASSLEAGTGDYEQYF. The CDR3 DNA sequence: TGTGCCAGCAGCTTAGAAGCCGGGACAGGGGACTACGAGCAGTACTTC. The chain joins TRBV11-3 to TRBJ2-7, with TRBD1 matching over 10 bases. Losses at the gene ends were 0 bases for V and 3 bases for J; bases not matched to a gene: 5. Germline CDR1 is SGHNT and CDR2 is YENEEA. This CDR3 region has 16 residues.

J is TRBJ2-1 and V is TRBV5-8; D remains ambiguous. The CDR3 is 15 residues long. V dropped 9 bases and J dropped 0 bases, with 16 bases sitting between them. From germline, CDR1 is SGHTS and CDR2 YDEGEE. The CDR3 sequence is CATTFDRGSYNEQFF. The CDR3 DNA reads as TGTGCCACCACCTTTGACCGAGGCTCCTACAATGAGCAGTTCTTC.

The rearrangement links TRBV5-1 to TRBJ2-1, with 10 positions matching TRBD1. The germline V gene encodes CDR1 SGHRS and CDR2 YFSETQ. The V segment lost 2 bases and the J segment 3 bases; nucleotides outside the gene matches: 11. This CDR3 contains 18 residues. CDR3 loop: CASSFIPTGGPDYNEQFF. In DNA form, the CDR3 reads TGCGCCAGCAGCTTCATCCCGACAGGGGGCCCGGACTACAATGAGCAGTTCTTC.

The V call is TRBV6-5, the J call TRBJ2-1; TRBD1 or TRBD2 may be the D gene (5 bases each). With 2 bases removed from V and 3 bases from J, the gap between germline ends came to 14 bases. The CDR3 totals 16 residues. In germline, CDR1 is MNHEY, CDR2 SVGAGI. The CDR3 nucleotides read TGTGCCAGCAGTTACGGGGGTTCATGGAGCTACAATGAGCAGTTCTTC. Translation: CASSYGGSWSYNEQFF.

This clone was seen a single time. V gene TRBV1 combines with J gene TRBJ2-7; the DNA was not compared with TRBD2, the D call given in the table. TRBV1 is listed as a pseudogene. The CDR3 has 16 amino acids. The CDR3 sequence is CTSSQEGTRGSYEQYF. The CDR3 DNA reads as TGCACCAGCAGCCAAGAGGGGACTAGGGGATCCTACGAGCAGTACTTC.

The chain employs TRBV7-2 and TRBJ2-5; a possible D gene is TRBD1 (5 bases). Trimming shortened V by 5 bases and J by 4 bases, and 14 bases separated the two germline ends. The CDR3 is 14 amino acids. CDR1 is SGHTA, CDR2 FQGNSA, per germline. CDR3 sequence reads: CASSQPRVVETQYF. DNA of the CDR3: TGTGCCAGCAGCCAGCCCAGGGTTGTAGAGACCCAGTACTTC.

This clone was recorded once. V and J are TRBV7-9 and TRBJ2-1; D unclear. The CDR3 loop spans 13 amino acids. Germline assignment: CDR1 SEHNR and CDR2 FQNEAQ (reference sequence). V shed 5 bases and J shed 6 bases, with 11 bases lying between them. The CDR3 protein is CASSRSETNEQFF. In DNA, the CDR3 is TGTGCCAGCAGCCGAAGTGAAACCAATGAGCAGTTCTTC.

The V and J genes are TRBV7-9 and TRBJ2-3; TRBD1 agrees at 8 bases. CDR1 and CDR2 (germline): SEHNR, FQNEAQ (reference sequence). This CDR3 has 15 residues. The ends lost 1 base at V and 6 bases at J; junction bases unmatched: 6. The CDR3, as DNA: TGTGCCAGCAGCTTAGGACAGGGGATGGGGGATACGCAGTATTTT. It translates to CASSLGQGMGDTQYF.

The rearrangement joins TRBV5-1 to TRBJ2-7; 7 bases map to TRBD1. Germline CDR1 is SGHRS and CDR2 is YFSETQ. V shed 4 bases and J 6 bases; nucleotides not matched to a gene: 4. The CDR3 sequence is 12 residues long. The CDR3 DNA is TGCGCCAGCAGCCTAAACAGGGGCGAGCAGTACGTC. Amino acids: CASSLNRGEQYV.